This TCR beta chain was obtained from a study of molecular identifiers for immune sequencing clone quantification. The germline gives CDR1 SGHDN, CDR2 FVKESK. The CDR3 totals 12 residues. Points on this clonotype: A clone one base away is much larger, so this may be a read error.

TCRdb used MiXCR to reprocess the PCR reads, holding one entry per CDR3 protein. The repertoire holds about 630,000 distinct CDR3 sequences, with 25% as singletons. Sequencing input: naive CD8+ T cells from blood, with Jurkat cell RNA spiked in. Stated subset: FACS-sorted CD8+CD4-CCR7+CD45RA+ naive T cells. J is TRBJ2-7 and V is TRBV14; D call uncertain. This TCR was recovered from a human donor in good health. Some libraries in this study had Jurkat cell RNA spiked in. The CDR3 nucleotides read TGTGCCAGCAGCCAAGACCGCTACGAGCAGTGCTTC. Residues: CASSQDRYEQCF.